The entry below gives a single T cell receptor (beta chain) sequence along with its context. This entry is derived from a study of technical replicates of blood from a few donors. The CDR3 covers 16 residues. The assay was immunoSEQ multiplex PCR, and TCRdb's table has in-frame clones only and misses some. Among under 100,000 clones listed, roughly 94% were seen once. The rearrangement joins TRBV21-1 to TRBJ2-2; the DNA was not compared with TRBD1, the D call given in the table. TRBV21-1 is an annotated pseudogene. Sequencing used T cells isolated from PBMCs. The clonotype was recovered from a human donor in good health. The CDR3 DNA follows: TGTGCCAGCAGCGCCCAAGGGGCGGCGAACACCGGGGAGCTGTTTTTT. Protein sequence: CASSAQGAANTGELFF.